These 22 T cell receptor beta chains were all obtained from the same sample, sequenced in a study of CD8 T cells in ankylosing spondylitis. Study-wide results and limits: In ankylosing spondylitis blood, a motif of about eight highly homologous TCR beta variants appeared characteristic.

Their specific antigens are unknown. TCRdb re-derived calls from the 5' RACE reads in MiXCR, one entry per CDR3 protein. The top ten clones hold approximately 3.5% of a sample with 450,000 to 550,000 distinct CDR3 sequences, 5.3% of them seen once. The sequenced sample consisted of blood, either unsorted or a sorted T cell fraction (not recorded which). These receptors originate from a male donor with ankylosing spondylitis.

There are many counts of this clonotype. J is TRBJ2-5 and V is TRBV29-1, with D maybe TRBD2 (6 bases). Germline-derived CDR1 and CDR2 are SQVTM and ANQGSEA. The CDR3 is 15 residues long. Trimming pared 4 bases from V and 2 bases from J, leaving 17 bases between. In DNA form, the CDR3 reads TGCAGCGTTGGGGGGGAAGTCCGGGCTCAAGAGACCCAGTACTTC. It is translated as CSVGGEVRAQETQYF.

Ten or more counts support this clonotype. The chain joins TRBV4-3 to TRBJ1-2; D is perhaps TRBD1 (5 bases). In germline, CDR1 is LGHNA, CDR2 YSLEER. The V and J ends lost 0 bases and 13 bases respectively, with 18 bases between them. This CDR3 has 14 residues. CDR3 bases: TGCGCCAGCAGCCAAGAGGGGCGGGCAGGGTCCCCCACCTTC. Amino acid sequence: CASSQEGRAGSPTF.

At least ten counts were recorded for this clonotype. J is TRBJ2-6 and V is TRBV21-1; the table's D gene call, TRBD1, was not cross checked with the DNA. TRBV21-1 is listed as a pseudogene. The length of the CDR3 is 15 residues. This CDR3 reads CASSKQGYGANVLTF. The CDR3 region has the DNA TGTGCCAGCAGCAAACAGGGGTACGGGGCCAACGTCCTGACTTTC.

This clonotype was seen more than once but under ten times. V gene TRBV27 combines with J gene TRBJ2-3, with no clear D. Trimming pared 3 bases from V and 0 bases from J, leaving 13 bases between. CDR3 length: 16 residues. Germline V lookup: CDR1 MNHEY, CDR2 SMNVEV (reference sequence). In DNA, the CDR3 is TGTGCCAGCAGTTTCGAGGCGGACCCTAGCACAGATACGCAGTATTTT. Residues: CASSFEADPSTDTQYF.

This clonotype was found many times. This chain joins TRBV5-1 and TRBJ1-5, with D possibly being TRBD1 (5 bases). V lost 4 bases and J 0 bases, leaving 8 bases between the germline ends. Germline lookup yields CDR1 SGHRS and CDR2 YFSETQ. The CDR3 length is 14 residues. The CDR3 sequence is CASSRDGSNQPQHF. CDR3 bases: TGCGCCAGCAGCAGGGACGGTAGCAATCAGCCCCAGCATTTT.

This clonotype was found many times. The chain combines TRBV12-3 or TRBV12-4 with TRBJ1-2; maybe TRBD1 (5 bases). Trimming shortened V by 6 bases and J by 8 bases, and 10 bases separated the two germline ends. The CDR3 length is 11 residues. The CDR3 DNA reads TGTGCCAGCAGCTCAGGGATAGGCTACACCTTC. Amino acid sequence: CASSSGIGYTF.

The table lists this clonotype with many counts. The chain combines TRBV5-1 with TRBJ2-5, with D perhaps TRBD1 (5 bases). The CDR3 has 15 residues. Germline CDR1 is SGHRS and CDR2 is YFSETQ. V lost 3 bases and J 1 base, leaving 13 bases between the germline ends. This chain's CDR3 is CASSSFGQGQETQYF. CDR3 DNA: TGCGCCAGCAGCTCATTCGGGCAGGGCCAAGAGACCCAGTACTTC.

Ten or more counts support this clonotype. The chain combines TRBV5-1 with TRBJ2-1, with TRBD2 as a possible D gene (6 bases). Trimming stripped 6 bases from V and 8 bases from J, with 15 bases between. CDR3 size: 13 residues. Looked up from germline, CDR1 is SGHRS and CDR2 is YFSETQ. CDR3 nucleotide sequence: TGCGCCAGCACCCGGGGGAAAGGGGATGAGCAGTTCTTC. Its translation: CASTRGKGDEQFF.

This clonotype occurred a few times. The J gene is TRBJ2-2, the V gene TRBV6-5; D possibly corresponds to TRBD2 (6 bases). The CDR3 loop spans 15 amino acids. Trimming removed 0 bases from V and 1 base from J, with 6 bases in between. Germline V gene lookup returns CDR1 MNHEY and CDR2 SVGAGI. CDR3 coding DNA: TGTGCCAGCAGTTACTCAGCGGGGAACACCGGGGAGCTGTTTTTT. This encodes CASSYSAGNTGELFF.

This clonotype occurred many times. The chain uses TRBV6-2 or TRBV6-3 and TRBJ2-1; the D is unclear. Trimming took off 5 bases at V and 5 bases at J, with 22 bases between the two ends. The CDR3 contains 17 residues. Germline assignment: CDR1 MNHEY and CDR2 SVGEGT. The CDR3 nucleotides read TGTGCCAGCAGTCCCCCTTTACCCCGGGCCAGGAACAATGAGCAGTTCTTC. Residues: CASSPPLPRARNNEQFF.

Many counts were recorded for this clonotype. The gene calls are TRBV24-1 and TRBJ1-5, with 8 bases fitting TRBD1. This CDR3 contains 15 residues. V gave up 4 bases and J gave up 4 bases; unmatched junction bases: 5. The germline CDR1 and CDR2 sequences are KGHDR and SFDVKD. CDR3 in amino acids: CATSDSGQDNQPQHF. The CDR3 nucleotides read TGTGCCACCAGTGACTCGGGACAGGATAATCAGCCCCAGCATTTT.

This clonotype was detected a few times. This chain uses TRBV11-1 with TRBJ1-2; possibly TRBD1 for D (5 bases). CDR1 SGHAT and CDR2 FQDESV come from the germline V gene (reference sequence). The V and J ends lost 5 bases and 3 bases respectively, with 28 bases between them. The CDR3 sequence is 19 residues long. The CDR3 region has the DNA TGTGCCAGCAGCCCTACGCCCGGGACGGGACTCGTTCGGGACTATGGCTACACCTTC. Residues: CASSPTPGTGLVRDYGYTF.

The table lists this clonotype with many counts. This chain's CDR3 is CSASSQGQTQYF. The CDR3, as DNA: TGCAGTGCTAGTAGCCAGGGACAGACCCAGTACTTC. V usage is TRBV20-1 and J usage is TRBJ2-5, with D perhaps TRBD1 or TRBD2 (5 bases each). V was cut by 3 bases and J by 6 bases, with 11 bases left in between. Germline CDR1 and CDR2: DFQATT and SNEGSKA (reference sequence). This CDR3 is built from 12 residues.

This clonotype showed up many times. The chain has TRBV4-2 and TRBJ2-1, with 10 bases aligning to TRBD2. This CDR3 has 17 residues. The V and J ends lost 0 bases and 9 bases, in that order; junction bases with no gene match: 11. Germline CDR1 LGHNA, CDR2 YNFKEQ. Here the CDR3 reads CASSQDNLAGVGREQFF. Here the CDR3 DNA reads TGTGCCAGCAGCCAAGATAACCTAGCGGGAGTGGGGCGTGAGCAGTTCTTC.

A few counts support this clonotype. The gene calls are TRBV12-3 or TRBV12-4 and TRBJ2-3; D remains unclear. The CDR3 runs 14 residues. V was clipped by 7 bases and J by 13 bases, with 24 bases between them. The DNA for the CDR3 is TGTGCCAGCACCCCCAGGCCCCGAGACGGTCCTAAGTATTTT. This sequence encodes CASTPRPRDGPKYF.

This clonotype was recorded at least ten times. CDR3 region: CASAPNGGETQYF. CDR3 nucleotide sequence: TGTGCCAGCGCCCCGAACGGGGGCGAGACCCAGTACTTC. This chain uses TRBV5-4 with TRBJ2-5; TRBD1 or TRBD2 may be the D gene (6 bases each). Germline CDR1 reads SGHNT; CDR2 reads YYREEE (reference sequence). Trimming stripped 7 bases from V and 5 bases from J, with 15 bases between. The CDR3 totals 13 residues.

In DNA, the CDR3 is TGCGCCAGCAGCCACGGTCTAAGGACTAGCGGGGGATACAATGAGCAGTTCTTC. Its protein is CASSHGLRTSGGYNEQFF. The V gene is TRBV4-3, the J gene TRBJ2-1; 13 bases fit TRBD2. The V gene's germline CDR1 is LGHNA and CDR2 YSLEER. This CDR3 is 18 amino acids long. Trimming at V came to 3 bases and at J to 4 bases, leaving 9 bases not matched to a gene.

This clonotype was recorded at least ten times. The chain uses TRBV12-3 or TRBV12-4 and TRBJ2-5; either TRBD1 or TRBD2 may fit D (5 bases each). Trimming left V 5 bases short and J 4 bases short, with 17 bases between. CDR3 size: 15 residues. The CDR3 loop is CASSPRGVVGETQYF. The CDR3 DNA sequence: TGTGCCAGCAGTCCCCGGGGCGTCGTTGGAGAGACCCAGTACTTC.

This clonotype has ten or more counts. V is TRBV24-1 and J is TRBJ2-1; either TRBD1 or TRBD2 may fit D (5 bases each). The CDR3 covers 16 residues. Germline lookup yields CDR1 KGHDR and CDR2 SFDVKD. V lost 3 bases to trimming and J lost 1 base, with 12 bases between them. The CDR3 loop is CATSDMGRDSYNEQFF. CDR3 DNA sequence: TGTGCCACCAGTGATATGGGACGGGATTCCTACAATGAGCAGTTCTTC.

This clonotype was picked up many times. CDR3 loop: CSARDGSGRTTGELFF. CDR3 DNA: TGCAGTGCTAGAGATGGCAGCGGGAGAACGACCGGGGAGCTGTTTTTT. The rearrangement uses TRBV20-1 and TRBJ2-2; 8 bases match TRBD2. J gave up 5 bases and V 0 bases, and 8 bases lay outside the gene matches. The V gene's germline CDR1 is DFQATT and CDR2 SNEGSKA (reference sequence). This CDR3 is built from 16 residues.

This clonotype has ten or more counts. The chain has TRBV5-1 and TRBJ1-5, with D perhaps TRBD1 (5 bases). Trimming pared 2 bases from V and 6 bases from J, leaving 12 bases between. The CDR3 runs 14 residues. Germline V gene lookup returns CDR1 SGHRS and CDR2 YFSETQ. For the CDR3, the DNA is TGCGCCAGCAGCTTAGGAGGGGCGCGTCAGCCCCAGCATTTT. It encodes CASSLGGARQPQHF.

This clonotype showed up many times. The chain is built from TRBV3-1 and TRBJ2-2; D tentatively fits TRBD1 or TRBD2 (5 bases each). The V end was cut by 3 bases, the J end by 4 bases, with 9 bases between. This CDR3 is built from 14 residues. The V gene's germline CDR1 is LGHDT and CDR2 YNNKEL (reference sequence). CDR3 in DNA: TGTGCCAGCAGCCAGGGGGACCTCACCGGGGAGCTGTTTTTT. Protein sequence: CASSQGDLTGELFF.